Described below is a single TCR beta chain sequence and its context. The data derive from a study of T cell changes during pregnancy in multiple sclerosis. The table came from immunoSEQ multiplex PCR; TCRdb's copy has only in-frame clones and leaves some out. There are 39,000 or so clones in the sample; about 94% occur only once, and 8.1% lies in the top ten. This CDR3 has 15 amino acids. Germline V gene sequence: CDR1 SGDLS, CDR2 YYNGEE. Trimming cost V 0 bases and J 5 bases, with 14 bases left between them. The rearrangement links TRBV9 to TRBJ2-5; TRBD2 is a possible D gene (6 bases). This material consisted of CD8+ T cells from peripheral blood mononuclear cells, taken in the third trimester of pregnancy. This clonotype was sampled from a female donor with multiple sclerosis, enrolled in a pregnancy study. In DNA, the CDR3 is TGTGCCAGCAGCGTAGTGGGGACTCACGGGGAGACCCAGTACTTC. It yields the protein CASSVVGTHGETQYF.